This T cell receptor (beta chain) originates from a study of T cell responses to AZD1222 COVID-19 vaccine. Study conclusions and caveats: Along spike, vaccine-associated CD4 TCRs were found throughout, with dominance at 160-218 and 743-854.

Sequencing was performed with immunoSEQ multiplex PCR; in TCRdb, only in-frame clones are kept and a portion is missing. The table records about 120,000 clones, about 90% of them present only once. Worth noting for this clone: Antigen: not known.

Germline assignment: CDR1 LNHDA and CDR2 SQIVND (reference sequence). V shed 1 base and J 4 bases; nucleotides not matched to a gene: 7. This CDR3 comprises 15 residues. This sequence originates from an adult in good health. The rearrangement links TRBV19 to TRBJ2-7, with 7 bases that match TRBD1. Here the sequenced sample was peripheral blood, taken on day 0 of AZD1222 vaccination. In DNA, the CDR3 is TGTGCCAGTAGTATAGGTACAGGGGTGTTTTACGAGCAGTACTTC. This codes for CASSIGTGVFYEQYF.